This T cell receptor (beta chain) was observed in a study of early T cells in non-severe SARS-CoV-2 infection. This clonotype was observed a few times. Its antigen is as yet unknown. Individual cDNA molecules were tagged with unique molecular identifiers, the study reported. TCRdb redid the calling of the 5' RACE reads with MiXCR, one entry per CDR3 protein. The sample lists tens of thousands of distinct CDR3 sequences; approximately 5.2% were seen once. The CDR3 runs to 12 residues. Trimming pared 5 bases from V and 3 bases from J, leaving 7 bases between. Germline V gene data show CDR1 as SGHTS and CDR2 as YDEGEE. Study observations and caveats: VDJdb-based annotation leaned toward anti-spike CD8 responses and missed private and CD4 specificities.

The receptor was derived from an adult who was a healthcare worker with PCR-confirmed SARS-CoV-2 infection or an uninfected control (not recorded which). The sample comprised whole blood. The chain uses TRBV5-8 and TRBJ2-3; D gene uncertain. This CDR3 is CASSSKTDTQYF. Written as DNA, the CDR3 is TGTGCCAGCAGTTCGAAAACAGATACGCAGTATTTT.